The clone carrying this T cell receptor beta chain showed up many times. The CDR3 spans 13 residues. The ends were cut back, 3 bases at V and 5 bases at J, with 10 bases in the middle. Germline CDR1 and CDR2: LGHDT and YNNKEL (reference sequence). RNA transcripts were the template for amplifying TCR beta CDR3 regions. When the TCR CDR3 underwent first-round RT-PCR, the HTBI primer set was used. Each CDR3 protein is one row after TCRdb ran MiXCR on the multiplex PCR reads. The table lists 450,000 to 700,000 distinct CDR3 sequences, about half of them singletons. The data were taken from a study of T cells in Graves' hyperthyroidism and ophthalmopathy.

This sequence was found in an adult woman with Graves' disease, either hyperthyroidism or ophthalmopathy (not recorded which). Sequenced material: peripheral blood or thyroid tissue (not recorded which). The chain recombines TRBV3-1 with TRBJ2-5; tentative D call: TRBD2 (5 bases). The CDR3 bases are TGTGCCAGCAGCCAGGGAGAGGTTGAGACCCAGTACTTC. Protein: CASSQGEVETQYF.